These 5 T cell receptor beta chains came from one sample sequenced in a study of blood T cell repertoires in COVID-19. Profiling relied on immunoSEQ multiplex PCR, and the TCRdb table lists in-frame clones only, not all of them. The table lists about 330,000 clones, around 89% of them singletons. Input material: peripheral blood. These receptors were taken from a woman in her fifties or sixties with active or convalescent COVID-19.

V and J are TRBV4-2 and TRBJ2-1, with TRBD2 matching 10 bases. The CDR3 runs to 16 residues. From germline, CDR1 is LGHNA and CDR2 YNFKEQ. Unmatched junction bases numbered 4, after V lost 3 bases and J lost 2 bases. CDR3 protein: CASSQALAGAYNEQFF. CDR3 sequence (DNA): TGTGCCAGCAGCCAGGCTCTAGCGGGGGCCTACAATGAGCAGTTCTTC.

The chain carries TRBV18 and TRBJ1-6, with a weak D call TRBD1 (6 bases). From germline, CDR1 is KGHSH and CDR2 LQKENI. The CDR3 has 14 amino acids. V was cut by 4 bases and J by 7 bases, with 11 bases left in between. The CDR3 DNA reads TGTGCCAGCTCACAGACAGGCACAAATTCACCCCTCCACTTT. Its translation: CASSQTGTNSPLHF.

This rearrangement joins TRBV30 to TRBJ1-2; no clear D. The V and J ends lost 3 bases and 8 bases respectively, with 16 bases between them. CDR3 length: 13 amino acids. In germline, CDR1 is GTSNPN, CDR2 SVGIG (reference sequence). CDR3 DNA sequence: TGTGCCTGGAGACCCAGTGGGGAGACCGGCTACACCTTC. Its protein product is CAWRPSGETGYTF.

As DNA, the CDR3 is TGTGCCAGCAGTCCCGGACAGGGCAAGGGATCCTACGAGCAGTACTTC. The encoded protein is CASSPGQGKGSYEQYF. This chain joins TRBV6-2 or TRBV6-3 and TRBJ2-7, with TRBD1 identical over 8 bases. CDR3 length equals 16 residues. Per the germline V gene, CDR1 is MNHEY and CDR2 is SVGEGT. Germline trimming cut 5 bases from V and 1 base from J; bases unmatched to any gene: 10.

The chain couples TRBV18 to TRBJ2-7; TRBD1 matches 7 bases. J lost 7 bases, V lost 3 bases, and 9 bases had no gene match. The CDR3 has 14 residues. Germline CDR1 KGHSH, CDR2 LQKENI. The DNA for the CDR3 is TGTGCCAGCTCACCGACAGGGAAACCTACTGAGCAGTACTTC. This codes for CASSPTGKPTEQYF.